Described below is a single T cell receptor (beta chain) sequence and its context. Its cognate antigen has yet to be identified. No base-level quality is on record; no much larger clone is a single base apart. TCRbeta CDR3 regions were amplified from genomic DNA by means of the immunoSEQ Assay, a bias-controlled multiplex PCR. On the study's bioinformatics: Within the assay, amplification of reference gene primers was used to estimate how many nucleated cells each sample contained. To quantify the absolute abundance of each unique TCRbeta CDR3 rearrangement, sequence reads were collapsed and filtered. For each sample, productive Simpson clonality was calculated as the square root of Simpson's diversity index across productive rearrangements. TCRdb mirrors the immuneACCESS table, restricted to in-frame sequences. Some clones are absent from its copies; in checked studies, under half trace to an unresolved V gene, and the reason for the others is unknown. That table is the source of V, J and clone size, and D and trimming were worked out from the DNA. Within this sample are nearly 90,000 clones, with approximately 88% of them counted one time only. The ten most abundant clones make up about 0.51% of the sample.

The collaborating institutions used their own protocols to collect whole blood in K2EDTA tubes. For TCRbeta analysis, collaborator samples were shipped as frozen whole blood, as isolated PBMCs, or as DNA extracted from either sample type. This entry is derived from a study of blood T cell repertoires in COVID-19 (TCRdb year 2020). With respect to the entire study: Samples from collaborators originated in the United States, Italy and Spain and spanned both the acute and convalescent phases of COVID-19. The repertoires were made available in a free public database intended to serve as a resource for research on the immune response to SARS-CoV-2. The samples were drawn from the first 160 participants of the ongoing ImmuneRACE study and from 950 to 1,500 subjects provided by 6 global collaborators. A de-identified subject ID, COVID-19 status, age in years and sex were almost always included in the sample metadata. Subjects who had been exposed to COVID-19, were actively infected with it, or had recovered from it provided the deeply sampled blood TCRbeta repertoires that made up the dataset. The prospective study material was composed of cDNA or gDNA derived from T cells, B-cell-depleted T cells, or PBMCs. HLA class I and class II types, where available, came from metadata supplied by the sample provider rather than from assay-based typing. Summary of the overall study and its limitations: The quantity of clinical and demographic metadata differed by source and by participant and was supplied without curation.

The CDR3 goes from the cysteine to the phenylalanine over 13 residues. Of all the DNA, just the CDR3 is kept, 39 bases in frame from base 1. From a lookup of the germline V gene, CDR1 and CDR2 are SGDLS and YYNGEE. Cut back by 1 base and 5 bases, the V and J ends lie 10 bases apart. Sequences were obtained from peripheral blood. The V and J genes are TRBV9 and TRBJ2-7, with no reliable assignment of the D segment. The TCR was taken from a man aged 55 to 70 with acute or convalescent COVID-19. This receptor carries the CDR3 CASSVSARHEQYF. The bases read TGTGCCAGCAGCGTATCAGCGAGGCACGAGCAGTACTTC. When the CDR3 is completed using the reference TRBV9 and TRBJ2-7 genes on either side, the full variable domain is DSGVTQTPKHLITATGQRVTLRCSPRSGDLSVYWYQQSLDQGLQFLIQYYNGEERAKGNILERFSAQQFPDLHSELNLSSLELGDSALYFCASSVSARHEQYFGPGTRLTVT.